The clone carrying this T cell receptor beta chain was detected once. This entry comes from a study of shared clonotypes between healthy human individuals. Measured with immunoSEQ multiplex PCR; TCRdb has only the in-frame clones, and not every one. The table has about 2.5 million clones, approximately 90% seen once; the top ten hold 0.37%. Germline CDR1 reads MNHEY; CDR2 reads SVGAGI. V lost 6 bases and J 1 base, leaving 12 bases between the germline ends. The CDR3 runs 14 residues. A CD45RA-negative memory subset and a CD45RA+ naive subset were separated from the CD4+ cells. This chain links TRBV6-5 with TRBJ2-5, with TRBD2 as a possible D gene (5 bases). The sequence came from a young man in good health. Some clones in this sample may be carry-over from other donors' samples. The sequencing sample was made of naive CD4+ T cells from PBMCs. Subset noted: CD45RA+ positively selected. CDR3 nucleotide sequence: TGTGCCAGCAGCCAGCGAGGGCTCCAAGAGACCCAGTACTTC. The encoded protein is CASSQRGLQETQYF.